Listed below are T cell receptor beta chains from one sample, sequenced in a study of Ad26.COV2.S vaccination and SARS-CoV-2 variants. The method was immunoSEQ multiplex PCR; TCRdb's version includes in-frame clones alone and lacks a portion of them. This sample has about 680,000 clones, with 89% found just once. The material sequenced was peripheral blood, taken in a trial of Ad26.COV2.S vaccine versus placebo. These receptors all stem from a person aged 18 to 59 who received the Ad26.COV2.S COVID-19 vaccine or a placebo. The CDR3 runs from the conserved cysteine through the conserved F or W. D genes are given only for firm matches. Not all rows give a size; the values are once, few, many and, for expanded clones, a class.

. TRBJ2-5 13 . TRBV7-3 CASSPRIGETQYF TGTGCCAGCAGCCCCCGGATCGGAGAGACCCAGTACTTC
. TRBJ1-2 14 . TRBV27 CASSPKTGNYGYTF TGTGCCAGCAGTCCTAAAACAGGAAACTATGGCTACACCTTC
once TRBJ2-3 15 . TRBV5-1 CASREMRGDTDTQYF TGCGCCAGCAGAGAGATGAGGGGGGACACAGATACGCAGTATTTT
. TRBJ1-3 17 TRBD1 TRBV5-1 CASSHRDRDAAGNTIYF TGCGCCAGCAGCCACCGGGACAGGGATGCAGCTGGAAACACCATATATTTT
. TRBJ1-2 15 TRBD1 TRBV27 CASSPSGRGAYGYTF TGTGCCAGCAGTCCGAGCGGCAGGGGGGCCTATGGCTACACCTTC
. TRBJ2-1 15 . TRBV7-8 CASSLASGTYNEQFF TGTGCCAGCAGCTTAGCTAGCGGTACTTACAATGAGCAGTTCTTC
once TRBJ2-2 14 TRBD2 TRBV18 CASLAGTNTGELFF TGTGCCAGCTTAGCGGGTACGAACACCGGGGAGCTGTTTTTT
. TRBJ2-7 14 TRBD1 TRBV18 CASTPGTALFEQYF TGTGCCAGCACGCCCGGGACAGCCCTATTCGAGCAGTACTTC
. TRBJ1-1 13 . TRBV6-5 CASSSQGYTEAFF TGTGCCAGCAGTTCTCAGGGGTACACTGAAGCTTTCTTT
. TRBJ1-2 15 . TRBV6-2/TRBV6-3 CASSYGQAGDYGYTF TGTGCCAGCAGTTACGGGCAAGCAGGCGACTATGGCTACACCTTC
few TRBJ1-2 13 . TRBV3-1/TRBV3-2 CASSLGGNYGYTF TGTGCCAGCAGCCTTGGAGGTAACTATGGCTACACCTTC
. TRBJ1-1 14 . TRBV6-6 CASSYSGQSGAAFF TGTGCCAGCAGTTACTCAGGACAGAGCGGGGCGGCTTTCTTT
. TRBJ2-5 13 . TRBV5-1 CASSFSIGETQYF TGCGCCAGCAGCTTCTCAATAGGGGAGACCCAGTACTTC
. TRBJ1-1 15 . TRBV7-3 CASSLKGTGGAEAFF TGTGCCAGCAGCTTAAAGGGAACCGGGGGCGCTGAAGCTTTCTTT
. TRBJ2-7 14 TRBD2 TRBV7-6 CASSPGGLLYEQYF TGTGCCAGCAGCCCTGGGGGACTACTTTACGAGCAGTACTTC
. TRBJ1-1 12 . TRBV6-6 CASSLGVLGAFF TGTGCCAGCAGTCTCGGGGTCTTAGGGGCTTTCTTT
few TRBJ1-1 13 . TRBV6-5 CASSHRSNTEAFF TGTGCCAGCAGTCACCGATCGAACACTGAAGCTTTCTTT
. TRBJ1-5 15 . TRBV5-1 CASSLEGRSNQPQHF TGCGCCAGCAGCTTGGAAGGCAGGAGCAATCAGCCCCAGCATTTT
. TRBJ2-1 17 . TRBV7-9 CASSAIHGTSSYNEQFF TGTGCCAGCAGCGCAATTCACGGGACGAGCTCCTACAATGAGCAGTTCTTC
. TRBJ1-6 15 . TRBV14 CASSQVTGANSPLHF TGTGCCAGCAGCCAAGTAACGGGCGCCAATTCACCCCTCCACTTT
. TRBJ2-5 14 TRBD2 TRBV20-1 CSASLAGGWETQYF TGCAGTGCTAGTCTAGCGGGAGGGTGGGAGACCCAGTACTTC
. TRBJ1-5 12 . TRBV28 CASSFGIKPQHF TGTGCCAGCAGTTTTGGTATAAAGCCCCAGCATTTT
. TRBJ2-3 13 . TRBV18 CASSLEQTDTQYF TGTGCCAGCTCACTCGAACAGACAGATACGCAGTATTTT
once TRBJ2-1 12 . TRBV19 CASSRHGQRQFF TGTGCCAGTAGTCGACACGGACAGAGACAGTTCTTC
. TRBJ2-3 17 . TRBV2 CASTTGGPSIPSDTQYF TGTGCCAGCACTACTGGGGGACCGAGTATTCCTAGCGATACGCAGTATTTT
. TRBJ2-3 16 TRBD2 TRBV4-3 CASSPGLAGYTDTQYF TGCGCCAGCAGCCCGGGACTAGCGGGCTACACAGATACGCAGTATTTT
. TRBJ2-1 15 . TRBV3-1/TRBV3-2 CASSQELTSYNEQFF TGTGCCAGCAGCCAGGAGCTGACCTCCTACAATGAGCAGTTCTTC
. TRBJ1-2 16 . TRBV5-1 CASSLDPGVLDYGYTF TGCGCCAGCAGCTTGGACCCCGGGGTGTTAGACTATGGCTACACCTTC
. TRBJ2-1 15 . TRBV6-5 CASSYSFRRNNEQFF TGTGCCAGCAGTTACTCCTTTAGACGAAACAATGAGCAGTTCTTC
. TRBJ1-2 12 . TRBV30 CAWRGTFYGYTF TGTGCCTGGAGGGGGACCTTTTATGGCTACACCTTC
. TRBJ2-7 14 TRBD1 TRBV7-9 CASRAGTGVYEQYF TGTGCCAGCAGAGCCGGGACAGGGGTTTACGAGCAGTACTTC
. TRBJ2-5 16 TRBD2 TRBV5-5 CASSLALAGSQETQYF TGTGCCAGCAGCTTGGCCCTAGCGGGGTCTCAAGAGACCCAGTACTTC
. TRBJ2-2 13 . TRBV9 CASSLAMFGELFF TGTGCCAGCAGCTTAGCGATGTTCGGGGAGCTGTTTTTT
. TRBJ1-2 13 TRBD1 TRBV12-3/TRBV12-4 CASNSGGRNGYTF TGTGCCAGCAATTCAGGGGGCCGGAATGGCTACACCTTC
many TRBJ1-2 11 TRBD1 TRBV2 CASRADRVYTF TGTGCCAGCAGGGCGGACAGGGTCTACACCTTC
. TRBJ2-3 15 . TRBV5-4 CASSLGSYGTDTQYF TGTGCCAGCAGCTTAGGTAGCTATGGGACAGATACGCAGTATTTT
. TRBJ1-2 15 . TRBV14 CASSHRRGPDYGYTF TGTGCCAGCAGCCACCGGCGGGGGCCGGACTATGGCTACACCTTC
few TRBJ1-2 14 TRBD1 TRBV6-6 CASSLDRALYGYTF TGTGCCAGCAGTCTCGACAGGGCACTCTATGGCTACACCTTC
. TRBJ2-1 15 . TRBV25-1 CASSEWGGPYNEQFF TGTGCCAGCAGTGAATGGGGGGGGCCCTACAATGAGCAGTTCTTC
. TRBJ1-1 13 . TRBV9 CASSKGPAAEAFF TGTGCCAGCAGCAAGGGCCCAGCCGCTGAAGCTTTCTTT
. TRBJ2-2 16 TRBD1 TRBV14 CASSQLTGGNTGELFF TGTGCCAGCAGCCAACTGACAGGGGGAAATACCGGGGAGCTGTTTTTT
. TRBJ1-2 13 . TRBV7-9 CASSPQTVYGYTF TGTGCCAGCAGCCCCCAAACGGTCTATGGCTACACCTTC
. TRBJ2-1 13 . TRBV11-3 CASSFISGGEQFF TGTGCCAGCAGCTTTATAAGCGGAGGTGAGCAGTTCTTC
. TRBJ1-5 13 . TRBV4-2 CASSQEGDQPQHF TGTGCCAGCAGCCAAGAGGGGGATCAGCCCCAGCATTTT
. TRBJ1-4 17 . TRBV24-1 CSKRRAALRSANEKLFF TGCTCTAAGAGGAGGGCAGCGCTACGGTCAGCTAATGAAAAACTGTTTTTT
. TRBJ2-3 15 . TRBV10-3 CAISRGGTPTDTQYF TGTGCCATCAGCAGGGGAGGGACACCCACAGATACGCAGTATTTT
. TRBJ2-1 16 TRBD2 TRBV15 CATSTGLAGTYNEQFF TGTGCCACCAGCACTGGACTAGCGGGAACCTACAATGAGCAGTTCTTC
. TRBJ2-3 13 . TRBV19 CASRPRNADTQYF TGTGCCAGTAGACCAAGAAACGCAGATACGCAGTATTTT
. TRBJ1-1 13 . TRBV5-1 CASSRDRQAEAFF TGCGCCAGCAGCAGAGACCGACAGGCTGAAGCTTTCTTT